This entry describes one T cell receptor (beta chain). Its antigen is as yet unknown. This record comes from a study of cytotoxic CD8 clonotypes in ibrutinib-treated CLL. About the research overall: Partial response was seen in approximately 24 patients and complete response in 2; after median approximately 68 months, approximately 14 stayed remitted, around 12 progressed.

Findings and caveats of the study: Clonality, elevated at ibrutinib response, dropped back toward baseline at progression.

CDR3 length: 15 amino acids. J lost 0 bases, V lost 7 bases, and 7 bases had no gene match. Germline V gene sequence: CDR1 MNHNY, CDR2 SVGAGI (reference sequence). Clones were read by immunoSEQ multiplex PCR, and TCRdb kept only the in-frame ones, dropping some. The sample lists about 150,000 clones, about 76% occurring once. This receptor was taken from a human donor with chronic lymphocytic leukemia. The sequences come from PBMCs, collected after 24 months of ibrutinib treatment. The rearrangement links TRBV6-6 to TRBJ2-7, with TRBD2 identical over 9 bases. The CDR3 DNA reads TGTGCCAGCACCCCAGCGGGGGGCGGCTCCTACGAGCAGTACTTC. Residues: CASTPAGGGSYEQYF.